The source of this T cell receptor (beta chain) is a study of beta chain features in type 1 diabetes. Study as a whole: Cell yields, gender and age were comparable in patients and healthy donors. Study results and limitations: Compared to healthy donors, patients appeared to have naive, central memory and Treg TCRB repertoires that were more alike. Reads derived from cDNA could over-represent cells showing high TCR expression.

On this clone itself: As yet, its antigen is unknown.

The investigators reverse transcribed all of the isolated RNA, so they sequenced expressed TCRB transcripts. Only in-frame clones appear in the TCRdb table, and some are missing; sequencing was by immunoSEQ multiplex PCR. The repertoire consists of 400,000 to 550,000 clones, with about 10% occurring once and the leading ten covering roughly 0.046%. CDR1 and CDR2 from the germline V gene are MGHRA and YSYEKL. V was clipped by 1 base and J by 3 bases, with 3 bases between them. This CDR3 region has 12 residues. This sequence was found in a young woman in good health. Sequenced sample: naive CD4+ T cells from blood. V is TRBV4-1 and J is TRBJ1-2, with D uncertain. The CDR3 reads CASSQGDYGYTF. In DNA form, the CDR3 reads TGCGCCAGCAGCCAAGGGGACTATGGCTACACCTTC.